The present entry profiles one T cell receptor (beta chain) with its context. No antigen is known for it. V lost 5 bases, J lost 6 bases, and 11 bases stayed unmatched. This CDR3 has 16 amino acids. Germline values: CDR1 SGHNT, CDR2 YYREEE (reference sequence). The record originates from a study of cytomegalovirus exposure and HLA in healthy donors. The PCR contained 60 Vbeta and 13 Jbeta primers. Generated by immunoSEQ multiplex PCR, the TCRdb table keeps only in-frame clones and is missing some. The sample lists about 64,000 clones; approximately 80% were seen once. Study conclusions and caveats: Earlier results showed most TCR beta V segments being productive about 87% or about 30% of the time. Later genetic work tied a missense DCLRE1C variant to beta-chain V and J trimming. It was reported that the classifier diagnosed cytomegalovirus status with high specificity and sensitivity in both the original and validation cohorts. In a later analysis, productive TCRs from donors in an Asian-associated ancestry cluster reportedly carried fewer N-insertions than the cohort mean.

J is TRBJ1-6 and V is TRBV5-4, with 7 bases fitting TRBD1. What was sequenced was PBMCs. This clonotype originated in a man between 18 and 29 years old in good health and CMV-seropositive. CDR3 amino acids: CASRDPRQGTNSPLHF. The CDR3 DNA follows: TGTGCCAGCAGGGATCCCAGACAGGGAACTAATTCACCCCTCCACTTT.